These 5 T cell receptor beta chains were all obtained from the same sample, sequenced in a study of blood T cell repertoires in COVID-19. Only in-frame clones appear in the TCRdb table, and some are missing; sequencing was by immunoSEQ multiplex PCR. The sample holds about 140,000 clones, around nine tenths seen once. Source material: peripheral blood. Receptors originate from a man aged 45 to 65 with active or convalescent COVID-19.

V is TRBV5-8 and J is TRBJ2-5; tentative D call: TRBD2 (6 bases). V was trimmed by 4 bases and J by 5 bases, leaving 21 bases between them. The CDR3 runs to 16 residues. Per the germline V gene, CDR1 is SGHTS and CDR2 is YDEGEE. CDR3 DNA sequence: TGTGCCAGCAGCATAACCGGGACTGCCACCGTGGAGACCCAGTACTTC. It is translated as CASSITGTATVETQYF.

This clone was picked up one time. This sequence joins TRBV27 and TRBJ2-3, with D maybe TRBD1 (6 bases). CDR3 size: 14 residues. CDR1 is MNHEY, CDR2 SMNVEV, per germline (reference sequence). With 6 bases removed from V and 0 bases from J, the gap between germline ends came to 10 bases. The CDR3: CASSRQASTDTQYF. The DNA for the CDR3 is TGTGCCAGCAGCCGACAGGCTAGCACAGATACGCAGTATTTT.

This clone has more than one count but fewer than ten. The CDR3 DNA sequence: TGTGCCTCTGGTCTGGGGGGCACTGAAGCTTTCTTT. This encodes CASGLGGTEAFF. The V gene is TRBV19, the J gene TRBJ1-1; possible D gene TRBD1, 5 bases. Looked up from germline, CDR1 is LNHDA and CDR2 is SQIVND (reference sequence). The CDR3 totals 12 residues. Trimming left V 11 bases short and J 4 bases short, with 14 bases between.

The CDR3 sequence: CASSLAVVQETQYF. DNA for the CDR3: TGTGCCAGCAGTTTAGCCGTAGTCCAAGAGACCCAGTACTTC. The chain employs TRBV28 and TRBJ2-5; no reliable D call. This CDR3 comprises 14 residues. The germline V and J ends were trimmed by 2 bases and 1 base, with 8 bases remaining between them. Germline V CDR1 and CDR2: MDHEN, SYDVKM.

CDR3: CASSWGLAGGGASEQFF. As DNA, the CDR3 is TGTGCCAGCAGTTGGGGACTAGCGGGAGGAGGGGCTTCTGAGCAGTTCTTC. The V call is TRBV28, the J call TRBJ2-1, with TRBD2 matching over 15 bases. The trim removed 4 bases at V and 9 bases at J, leaving 10 bases unmatched. The germline CDR1 and CDR2 sequences are MDHEN and SYDVKM. The CDR3 extends over 17 amino acids.